These 31 T cell receptor beta chains originate from one sample sequenced in a study of T cells in Graves' hyperthyroidism and ophthalmopathy. RNA transcripts served as the template for amplifying TCR beta CDR3 regions. The HTBI primer set served for first-round RT-PCR of the TCR CDR3. TCRdb ran MiXCR on the multiplex PCR reads and lists one entry per CDR3 protein. The table has some 570,000 distinct CDR3 sequences, 13% to 15% seen once. The sequencing sample was made of blood. These receptors were taken from a woman between 18 and 29 years old with Graves' ophthalmopathy.

This clonotype has ten or more counts. This chain joins TRBV29-1 and TRBJ1-1; no clear D gene. The CDR3 totals 14 residues. CDR1 is SQVTM, CDR2 ANQGSEA, per germline. The V end was cut by 0 bases, the J end by 2 bases, with 10 bases between. CDR3 in amino acids: CSVEEGPINTEAFF. The DNA for the CDR3 is TGCAGCGTTGAAGAAGGGCCGATCAACACTGAAGCTTTCTTT. Full variable domain (missing parts from reference TRBV29-1 and TRBJ1-1): SAVISQKPSRDICQRGTSLTIQCQVDSQVTMMFWYRQQPGQSLTLIATANQGSEATYESGFVIDKFPISRPNLTFSTLTVSNMSPEDSSIYLCSVEEGPINTEAFFGQGTRLTVV.

This clonotype turned up a few times. The chain uses TRBV19 and TRBJ2-1, with a possible D match to TRBD2 (6 bases). The CDR3 is made up of 14 amino acids. Deletions cut 2 bases from V and 3 bases from J, with 8 bases between. CDR1 and CDR2 (germline): LNHDA, SQIVND (reference sequence). CDR3 nucleotide sequence: TGTGCCAGTAGTATATCTAGCGTCTACAATGAGCAGTTCTTC. This codes for CASSISSVYNEQFF.

This clonotype has a count of ten or more. The chain combines TRBV28 with TRBJ2-7; a weak D match, TRBD2 (6 bases). Germline V gene data show CDR1 as MDHEN and CDR2 as SYDVKM. V lost 7 bases, J lost 0 bases, and 16 bases lay in between. There are 15 residues in the CDR3. CDR3 sequence reads: CASIKSGTSSYEQYF. DNA of the CDR3: TGTGCCAGCATCAAAAGTGGGACTTCCTCCTACGAGCAGTACTTC.

Many counts were recorded for this clonotype. This chain uses TRBV10-3 with TRBJ1-2; no clear D. Germline CDR1 reads ENHRY; CDR2 reads SYGVKD. V lost 4 bases and J lost 5, with 17 bases in between. CDR3 length: 15 residues. The CDR3 spells CAISGGVTLGYGYTF. CDR3 DNA: TGTGCCATCAGTGGGGGAGTTACATTAGGGTATGGCTACACCTTC.

Only a few counts were recorded for this clonotype. This CDR3 fails to terminate in the conserved phenylalanine or tryptophan, so it likely reflects a read error. The J gene is TRBJ2-2, the V gene TRBV18, with 8 bases fitting TRBD1. Germline values: CDR1 KGHSH, CDR2 LQKENI. The CDR3 is 15 amino acids. After removal of 3 bases from V and 4 bases from J, the junction contained 4 bases not matched to a gene. CDR3 sequence: CASSPPGTGTGELFL. DNA for the CDR3: TGTGCCAGCTCACCCCCCGGGACAGGCACCGGGGAGCTGTTTCTT.

This clonotype has just a few counts. The rearrangement links TRBV29-1 to TRBJ1-3, with D possibly TRBD1 on 5 matching bases. This CDR3 contains 14 residues. V shed 1 base and J shed 4 bases, with 11 bases lying between them. CDR1 is SQVTM and CDR2 is ANQGSEA in the germline V gene. The CDR3 sequence: CSVEVGGVGNTIYF. The CDR3 coding sequence is TGCAGCGTTGAAGTTGGAGGGGTGGGAAACACCATATATTTT.

V is TRBV5-6 and J is TRBJ2-1; 10 nucleotides line up with TRBD2. Germline values: CDR1 SGHDT, CDR2 YYEEEE. V trimming: 6 bases; J trimming: 8 bases; junction bases outside the gene matches: 8. This CDR3 comprises 14 residues. CDR3 residues: CASTPGLASDEQFF. CDR3 nucleotide sequence: TGTGCCAGCACTCCGGGACTAGCGAGCGATGAGCAGTTCTTC.

Note on this clonotype: This may come from a read error, since a much larger clone is one base off. V gene TRBV30 combines with J gene TRBJ2-7, with D perhaps TRBD1 (6 bases). The CDR3 runs 12 residues. The germline V gene encodes CDR1 GTSNPN and CDR2 SVGIG (reference sequence). CDR3 loop: CAWGVGGYEQYF. The CDR3 bases are TGTGCCTGGGGTGTAGGGGGCTACGAGCAGTACTTC.

This clonotype came up many times. The chain carries TRBV12-3 or TRBV12-4 and TRBJ2-7; 10 nucleotides agree with TRBD2. Trimming cost V 5 bases and J 3 bases; bases outside gene matches: 7. The CDR3 spans 15 residues. In nucleotides, the CDR3 is TGTGCCAGCAGTCTCTTCGCTAGCGGGAGCTACGAGCAGTACTTC. Residues: CASSLFASGSYEQYF.

At least ten counts were recorded for this clonotype. The chain is built from TRBV2 and TRBJ2-2; no clear D gene. Looked up from germline, CDR1 is SNHLY and CDR2 is FYNNEI. V lost 4 bases, J lost 0 bases, and 9 bases lay in between. The CDR3 is 15 amino acids. CDR3: CASSGHSPNTGELFF. The CDR3 bases are TGTGCCAGCAGTGGACACTCCCCGAACACCGGGGAGCTGTTTTTT. The full variable domain, in which reference TRBV2 and TRBJ2-2 provide the parts outside the CDR3, is EPEVTQTPSHQVTQMGQEVILRCVPISNHLYFYWYRQILGQKVEFLVSFYNNEISEKSEIFDDQFSVERPDGSNFTLKIRSTKLEDSAMYFCASSGHSPNTGELFFGEGSRLTVL.

This clonotype occurred once. The chain joins TRBV19 to TRBJ1-6, with 11 bases fitting TRBD1. The CDR3 runs to 15 residues. Trimming removed 3 bases from V and 7 bases from J; junction bases left unmatched: 2. The germline CDR1 and CDR2 sequences are LNHDA and SQIVND (reference sequence). The CDR3 coding sequence is TGTGCCAGTAGTATGGGGACAGGGGGAAATTCACCCCTCCACTTT. This gives the protein CASSMGTGGNSPLHF. Together with reference TRBV19 and TRBJ1-6, the CDR3 gives the full variable domain: DGGITQSPKYLFRKEGQNVTLSCEQNLNHDAMYWYRQDPGQGLRLIYYSQIVNDFQKGDIAEGYSVSREKKESFPLTVTSAQKNPTAFYLCASSMGTGGNSPLHFGNGTRLTVT.

This clonotype occurred a few times. V usage is TRBV11-2 and J usage is TRBJ2-1; TRBD2 agrees at 7 bases. Germline CDR1 and CDR2: SGHAT and FQNNGV. The CDR3 is 20 amino acids. V shed 4 bases and J 4 bases; nucleotides not matched to a gene: 22. In DNA, the CDR3 is TGTGCCAGCAGCTATCACGTCGTAGGCAGCGGGGTCGACCCTTACAATGAGCAGTTCTTC. Translation gives CASSYHVVGSGVDPYNEQFF. The full variable domain, in which reference TRBV11-2 and TRBJ2-1 provide the parts outside the CDR3, is EAGVAQSPRYKIIEKRQSVAFWCNPISGHATLYWYQQILGQGPKLLIQFQNNGVVDDSQLPKDRFSAERLKGVDSTLKIQPAKLEDSAVYLCASSYHVVGSGVDPYNEQFFGPGTRLTVL.

This clonotype was detected many times. The chain couples TRBV5-1 to TRBJ2-2, with D unresolved. The CDR3 totals 11 residues. Deletions cut 7 bases from V and 1 base from J, with 2 bases between. Germline loops: CDR1 SGHRS, CDR2 YFSETQ. Here the CDR3 reads CASGNTGELFF. The DNA of the CDR3 is TGCGCCAGCGGGAACACCGGGGAGCTGTTTTTT.

This clonotype was picked up many times. The chain is built from TRBV19 and TRBJ1-2; no reliable D call. V dropped 5 bases and J dropped 2 bases, with 15 bases sitting between them. Germline CDR1 reads LNHDA; CDR2 reads SQIVND (reference sequence). This CDR3 comprises 15 residues. CDR3 coding DNA: TGTGCCAGTAGTCCACAAACCGACTGGAACTATGGCTACACCTTC. Its translation is CASSPQTDWNYGYTF.

This clonotype appeared many times. The chain links TRBV28 to TRBJ1-1; 8 positions agree with TRBD1. CDR1 is MDHEN and CDR2 is SYDVKM in the germline V gene. The V segment lost 6 bases and the J segment 6 bases; nucleotides outside the gene matches: 12. The CDR3 totals 15 residues. CDR3 protein: CASRADHRGMSEAFF. In DNA form, the CDR3 reads TGTGCCAGCAGAGCCGACCACAGGGGGATGTCTGAAGCTTTCTTT.

The V and J genes are TRBV10-3 and TRBJ1-6; D not certain. CDR1 and CDR2 from the germline V gene are ENHRY and SYGVKD. V was cut by 9 bases and J by 7 bases, with 13 bases left in between. CDR3 size: 13 residues. The DNA for the CDR3 is TGTGCCATGAGTCTGGGTCAGAATTCACCCCTCCACTTT. It codes for CAMSLGQNSPLHF.

This CDR3 reads CSAGLGNTIYF. The CDR3 region has the DNA TGCAGCGCTGGGTTGGGAAACACCATATATTTT. The chain is built from TRBV29-1 and TRBJ1-3; no definite D call. CDR1 is SQVTM, CDR2 ANQGSEA, per germline. The CDR3 consists of 11 residues. V was trimmed by 7 bases and J by 4 bases, leaving 8 bases between them.

This clonotype has at least ten counts. This chain connects TRBV27 to TRBJ1-2; 8 nucleotides line up with TRBD1. The germline gives CDR1 MNHEY, CDR2 SMNVEV (reference sequence). V was clipped by 2 bases and J by 2 bases; unmatched bases: 4. CDR3 length: 15 amino acids. For the CDR3, the DNA is TGTGCCAGCAGTTTAATGGGACAGGTGAACTATGGCTACACCTTC. Translating it yields CASSLMGQVNYGYTF.

V and J are TRBV3-1 and TRBJ1-2, with a tentative D call TRBD1 (6 bases). CDR1 LGHDT and CDR2 YNNKEL come from the germline V gene (reference sequence). The ends were cut back, 2 bases at V and 4 bases at J, with 14 bases in the middle. The CDR3 has 15 amino acids. CDR3 protein: CASSQPRRGPYGYTF. For the CDR3, the DNA is TGTGCCAGCAGCCAACCCCGGCGGGGGCCCTATGGCTACACCTTC.

The chain combines TRBV6-5 with TRBJ2-7; 7 bases fit TRBD2. After removal of 0 bases from V and 0 bases from J, the junction contained 5 bases not matched to a gene. Germline assignment: CDR1 MNHEY and CDR2 SVGAGI. There are 16 residues in the CDR3. The DNA of the CDR3 is TGTGCCAGCAGTTACTCTAGCGGGTTTCCCTCCTACGAGCAGTACTTC. This codes for CASSYSSGFPSYEQYF.

This clonotype appeared a few times. The chain combines TRBV3-1 with TRBJ2-6; D perhaps matches TRBD2 (6 bases). Trimming shortened V by 4 bases and J by 4 bases, and 11 bases separated the two germline ends. This CDR3 contains 15 residues. Per germline, CDR1 LGHDT and CDR2 YNNKEL (reference sequence). As DNA, the CDR3 is TGTGCCAGCAGCCGGGACTCTACGGGGGCCAACGTCCTGACTTTC. The encoded protein is CASSRDSTGANVLTF.

This clonotype was observed at least ten times. This chain uses TRBV11-2 with TRBJ2-2; 7 bases align to TRBD1. Germline CDR1 reads SGHAT; CDR2 reads FQNNGV. Unmatched junction bases numbered 6, after V lost 2 bases and J lost 0 bases. The CDR3 runs 17 residues. CDR3 in amino acids: CASSLTPGTANTGELFF. The CDR3 region has the DNA TGTGCCAGCAGCTTAACACCCGGGACAGCGAACACCGGGGAGCTGTTTTTT.

This clonotype was detected a few times. The rearrangement uses TRBV5-8 and TRBJ2-7; possible D gene TRBD2, 7 bases. Per germline, CDR1 SGHTS and CDR2 YDEGEE. The CDR3 has 15 residues. Trimming took off 3 bases at V and 2 bases at J, with 15 bases between the two ends. The DNA for the CDR3 is TGTGCCAGCAGCTCACGGTGGCGGGGGCCCTACGAGCAGTACTTC. Its translation is CASSSRWRGPYEQYF.

In its sample, this clonotype was seen many times. The chain recombines TRBV10-3 with TRBJ2-1; D is perhaps TRBD2 (5 bases). Looked up from germline, CDR1 is ENHRY and CDR2 is SYGVKD. V dropped 3 bases and J dropped 6 bases, with 9 bases sitting between them. The CDR3 is 13 amino acids. The CDR3 sequence is CAISEGGTNEQFF. The DNA of the CDR3 is TGTGCCATCAGTGAAGGAGGTACCAATGAGCAGTTCTTC.

The V gene is TRBV19, the J gene TRBJ2-7; the D gene is possibly TRBD2 (6 bases). The germline CDR1 and CDR2 sequences are LNHDA and SQIVND (reference sequence). Trimming took 3 bases from V and 3 from J, leaving 6 bases between them. This CDR3 comprises 12 residues. CDR3 bases: TGTGCCAGTAGTATGGGGGGCTACGAGCAGTACTTC. Residues: CASSMGGYEQYF.

This clonotype was seen ten or more times. The rearrangement uses TRBV12-3 or TRBV12-4 and TRBJ2-1; D ambiguous. The CDR3 is made up of 15 amino acids. Trimming stripped 3 bases from V and 0 bases from J, with 9 bases between. The CDR3 coding sequence is TGTGCCAGCAGTTTCGGGCCCAGCTCCTACAATGAGCAGTTCTTC. Translation: CASSFGPSSYNEQFF.

The chain combines TRBV4-1 with TRBJ1-1, with TRBD1 as a possible D gene (5 bases). This CDR3 has 16 amino acids. Germline CDR1 is MGHRA and CDR2 is YSYEKL. The germline V and J ends were trimmed by 1 base and 0 bases, with 12 bases remaining between them. The CDR3, as DNA: TGCGCCAGCAGCCAAGTAGTTGGGGGTGTGAACACTGAAGCTTTCTTT. Amino acids: CASSQVVGGVNTEAFF.

This clonotype has ten or more counts. The chain links TRBV11-3 to TRBJ2-5, with TRBD2 identical over 8 bases. Germline loops: CDR1 SGHNT, CDR2 YENEEA. The CDR3 is made up of 14 amino acids. Trimming removed 5 bases from V and 5 bases from J; junction bases left unmatched: 7. The CDR3 is CASSPLAGGETQYF. CDR3 coding DNA: TGTGCCAGCAGCCCGCTGGCGGGGGGTGAGACCCAGTACTTC.

This clonotype was detected many times. The chain carries TRBV5-1 and TRBJ1-6; 8 positions agree with TRBD1. This CDR3 contains 19 residues. Germline-derived CDR1 and CDR2 are SGHRS and YFSETQ. J gave up 6 bases and V 4 bases, and 18 bases lay outside the gene matches. In nucleotides, the CDR3 is TGCGCCAGCAGCACCGGACAGGGCCTGCGAGCTGGAGTTAATTCACCCCTCCACTTT. It translates to CASSTGQGLRAGVNSPLHF.

This clonotype was detected ten times or more. The V and J genes are TRBV6-2 or TRBV6-3 and TRBJ2-1; TRBD2 matches at 14 bases. V shed 5 bases, J shed 6 bases, and the junction held 12 bases outside the gene matches. Germline V gene sequence: CDR1 MNHEY, CDR2 SVGEGT. The CDR3 length is 18 residues. CDR3 region: CASSRETSGRAGGNEQFF. The CDR3 coding sequence is TGTGCCAGCAGTCGAGAGACTAGCGGGAGGGCCGGAGGCAATGAGCAGTTCTTC.

This clonotype was seen at least ten times. J is TRBJ1-2 and V is TRBV29-1; the match to TRBD1 covers 7 bases. This CDR3 has 13 amino acids. The junction had 6 bases not matched to a gene; V was cut back by 3 bases and J by 5 bases. The germline gives CDR1 SQVTM, CDR2 ANQGSEA. DNA of the CDR3: TGCAGCGTTGACAGACAGGGAAGTTATGGCTACACCTTC. Its protein product is CSVDRQGSYGYTF.